The 4 T cell receptor beta chains below were found in one sample sequenced in a study of post-analysis software for immune sequencing data. No antigens are known for them. Study findings and constraints: Controls showed lower frequencies than patients for four to six TRBV segments, and TRBV5-6, TRBV5-1 and TRBV20-1 were among these.

Unique molecular identifiers tagged the TCR beta cDNA libraries. TCRdb used MiXCR to reprocess the PCR reads, holding one entry per CDR3 protein. The table has about 570,000 distinct CDR3 sequences, approximately 31% seen once. The sample comprised blood. The receptors shown here come from a girl aged 2-17 years with multiple sclerosis.

The V gene is TRBV6-1, the J gene TRBJ1-5; 10 nucleotides agree with TRBD1. CDR1 MNHNS and CDR2 SASEGT come from the germline V gene. The ends lost 8 bases at V and 1 base at J; junction bases unmatched: 11. CDR3 size: 17 residues. The CDR3 loop reads CASGDRGPGVSNQPQHF. CDR3 DNA: TGTGCCAGCGGGGACAGGGGTCCCGGAGTGAGCAATCAGCCCCAGCATTTT.

This clonotype was observed many times. This chain joins TRBV5-1 and TRBJ2-5, with D possibly being TRBD2 (5 bases). The CDR3 runs to 15 residues. V lost 2 bases to trimming and J lost 3 bases, with 14 bases between them. Germline-derived CDR1 and CDR2 are SGHRS and YFSETQ. The DNA of the CDR3 is TGCGCCAGCAGCTTAGCGGTAGGAATGGAAGAGACCCAGTACTTC. Amino acids: CASSLAVGMEETQYF. The variable domain in full, completed from reference TRBV5-1 and TRBJ2-5, reads KAGVTQTPRYLIKTRGQQVTLSCSPISGHRSVSWYQQTPGQGLQFLFEYFSETQRNKGNFPGRFSGRQFSNSRSEMNVSTLELGDSALYLCASSLAVGMEETQYFGPGTRLLVL.

The J gene is TRBJ1-5, the V gene TRBV5-1; D not resolved. The CDR3 length is 15 residues. CDR1 and CDR2 from the germline V gene are SGHRS and YFSETQ. Trimming stripped 0 bases from V and 2 bases from J, with 9 bases between. For the CDR3, the DNA is TGCGCCAGCAGCTTGGGTCCAGGAGGCAATCAGCCCCAGCATTTT. Translating it yields CASSLGPGGNQPQHF.

The chain uses TRBV6-4 and TRBJ2-3, with TRBD2 matching 11 bases. Germline CDR1 MRHNA, CDR2 SNTAGT. This CDR3 is 16 amino acids long. V shed 0 bases, J shed 1 base, and the junction held 0 bases outside the gene matches. The CDR3 here is CASSDSLAGGTDTQYF. CDR3 nucleotides: TGTGCCAGCAGTGACTCACTAGCGGGGGGCACAGATACGCAGTATTTT.